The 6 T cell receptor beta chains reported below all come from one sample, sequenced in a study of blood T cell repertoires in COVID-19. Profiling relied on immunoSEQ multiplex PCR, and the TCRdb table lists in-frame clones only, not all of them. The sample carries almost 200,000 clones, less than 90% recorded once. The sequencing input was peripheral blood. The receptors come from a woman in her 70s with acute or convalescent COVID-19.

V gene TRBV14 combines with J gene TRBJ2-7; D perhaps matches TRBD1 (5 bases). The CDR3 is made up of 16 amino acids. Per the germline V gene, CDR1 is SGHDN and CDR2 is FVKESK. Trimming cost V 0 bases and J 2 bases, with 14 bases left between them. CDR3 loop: CASSQERTPWPYEQYF. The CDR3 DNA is TGTGCCAGCAGCCAAGAAAGGACACCTTGGCCCTACGAGCAGTACTTC.

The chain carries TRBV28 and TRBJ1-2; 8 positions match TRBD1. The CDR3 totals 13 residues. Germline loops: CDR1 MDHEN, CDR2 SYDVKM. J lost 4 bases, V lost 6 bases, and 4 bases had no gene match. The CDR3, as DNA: TGTGCCAGCAGCCCGGACAGGGCCTATGGCTACACCTTC. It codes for CASSPDRAYGYTF.

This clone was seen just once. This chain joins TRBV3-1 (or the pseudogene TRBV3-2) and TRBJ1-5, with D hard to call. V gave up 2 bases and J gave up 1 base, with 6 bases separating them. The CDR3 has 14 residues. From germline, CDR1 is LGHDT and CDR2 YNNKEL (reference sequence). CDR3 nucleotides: TGTGCCAGCAGCCAATTTCTCAGCAATCAGCCCCAGCATTTT. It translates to CASSQFLSNQPQHF.

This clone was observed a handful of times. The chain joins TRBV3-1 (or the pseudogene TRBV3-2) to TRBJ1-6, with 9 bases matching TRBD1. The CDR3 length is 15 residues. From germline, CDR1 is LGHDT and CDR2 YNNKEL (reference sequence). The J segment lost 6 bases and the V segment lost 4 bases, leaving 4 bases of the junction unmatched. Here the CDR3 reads CASSPGTGTNSPLHF. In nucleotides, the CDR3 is TGTGCCAGCAGCCCCGGGACAGGGACTAATTCACCCCTCCACTTT.

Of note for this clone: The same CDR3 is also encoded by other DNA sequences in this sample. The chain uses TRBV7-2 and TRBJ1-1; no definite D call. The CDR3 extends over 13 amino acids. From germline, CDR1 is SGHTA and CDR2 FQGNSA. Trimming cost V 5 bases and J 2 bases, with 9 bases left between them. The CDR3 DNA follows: TGTGCCAGCAGCCCAAGAGGTAACACTGAAGCTTTCTTT. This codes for CASSPRGNTEAFF.

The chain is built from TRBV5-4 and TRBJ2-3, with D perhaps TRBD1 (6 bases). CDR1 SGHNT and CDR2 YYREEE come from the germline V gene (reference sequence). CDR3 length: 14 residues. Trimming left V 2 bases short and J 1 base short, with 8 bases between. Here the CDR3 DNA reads TGTGCCAGCAGCTTACAGGGACGCACAGATACGCAGTATTTT. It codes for CASSLQGRTDTQYF.